The TCR beta chain described here comes from a study of T cell responses to AZD1222 COVID-19 vaccine (dated by TCRdb to the early 2020s). For context, the study as a whole: AZD1222 recipients whose second dose came at about 4 weeks and those whose second dose came at about 12 weeks were combined into one group, since spike-specific TCR depth and breadth did not differ between the two schedules. Trial participants were enrolled into age subgroups of 18-55, 56-69 and 70-plus years, which contained around 150, 29 and 61 TCR-sequenced participants, respectively. A total of 230 to 250 trial participants underwent TCR sequencing, of whom 207 had received two doses of AZD1222 and approximately 26 had received two doses of the MenACWY control vaccine. The paper's findings and limits, for the study overall: The 56-69-year group was small, and its depth increase did not reach significance, likely because of low power. Participants were mostly white British and included more females than males, and it was suggested by the authors that clonal diversity may have been underestimated. Reportedly, close to half of the unique spike-specific TCRs recognized epitopes lying outside the regions that are mutated in the B.1.351 and B.1.1.7 variants. Because no day 14 peak-response samples were available, the repertoires could be characterized only after the peak T cell response. CD4 TCRs associated with the vaccine covered the entire spike protein, and the dominant responses were in regions 160-218 and 743-854. After two AZD1222 doses, both the breadth and the depth of spike-specific TCRs were significantly higher than at day 0 and than in MenACWY recipients. Conclusions about previously exposed vaccinees were limited because only six or seven AZD1222 recipients were SARS-CoV-2 seropositive at baseline.

Points on this clone: Its recognized antigen is unknown. No base qualities exist here, and no much larger clone lies one base off it.

Deletion took 0 bases off V and 2 bases off J, with a span of 17 bases between the germline ends. CDR1 and CDR2 are drawn from the germline V gene (reference sequence): SGHNT, YYREEE. The CDR3 measures 17 amino acids from cysteine to phenylalanine. The entry retains the CDR3 DNA only, 51 bases that are in frame from base 1. Read against the paper, the sample's time point label means: baseline before first vaccination. The vaccinee samples were drawn from two UK trials, COV001 and COV002, one of which was a single-blind randomized controlled phase 2/3 trial testing AZD1222 (ChAdOx1 nCoV-19) in healthy adults. For TCRbeta chain sequencing, PBMC samples from trial participants were taken at day 0 and at day 28 after the second dose. The CDR3 regions of human TCRbeta chains were analyzed by immunosequencing. Concerning the study's data processing: Repertoire TCRs were checked for matches against a reference library of SARS-CoV-2-specific TCRs that had been generated using the MIRA antigen-specificity platform. Breadth meant the fraction of unique TCRs that were SARS-CoV-2-associated, whereas depth meant the fraction of total T cells that were SARS-CoV-2-associated. Each spike-specific TCR was assigned to its reactive spike region and to a CD4 or CD8 class using the MIRA data. Log10-transformed breadth and depth values were compared by one-way ANOVA with Sidak's multiple comparisons tests. TCRdb carries this immuneACCESS record with in-frame sequences only. Its versions omit some clonotypes, under half of them owing to an unresolved V gene in the studies checked, with the rest unexplained. V and J calls and clone size follow that table, whereas D and trimming were derived from the DNA. For this sample there are 75,000 to 90,000 clones; 85% to 95% appear just once. The top ten constitute roughly 5% of the sample.

This material consisted of peripheral blood, taken on day 0 of AZD1222 vaccination. The receptor chain draws on TRBV5-4 and TRBJ2-5; 7 matching bases give a weak D call of TRBD2. This receptor was obtained from an adult in good health. CDR3 reads: CASSLAKGGALQETQYF. The DNA sequence is TGTGCCAGCAGCTTGGCCAAAGGGGGGGCCCTTCAAGAGACCCAGTACTTC.